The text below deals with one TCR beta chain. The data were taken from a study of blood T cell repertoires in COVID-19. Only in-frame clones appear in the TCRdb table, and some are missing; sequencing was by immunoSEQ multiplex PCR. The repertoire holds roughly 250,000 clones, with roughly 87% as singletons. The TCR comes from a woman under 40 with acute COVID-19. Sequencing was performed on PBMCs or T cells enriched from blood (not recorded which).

CDR3 loop: CATNPQPSRYNEQFF. The DNA of the CDR3 is TGCGCCACAAATCCACAGCCATCTCGCTACAATGAGCAGTTCTTC. V gene TRBV10-1 combines with J gene TRBJ2-1; no firm D call. The V gene's germline CDR1 is WNHNN and CDR2 SYGVQD (reference sequence). The CDR3 loop spans 15 amino acids. V was pared by 10 bases and J by 3 bases, with 19 bases between.